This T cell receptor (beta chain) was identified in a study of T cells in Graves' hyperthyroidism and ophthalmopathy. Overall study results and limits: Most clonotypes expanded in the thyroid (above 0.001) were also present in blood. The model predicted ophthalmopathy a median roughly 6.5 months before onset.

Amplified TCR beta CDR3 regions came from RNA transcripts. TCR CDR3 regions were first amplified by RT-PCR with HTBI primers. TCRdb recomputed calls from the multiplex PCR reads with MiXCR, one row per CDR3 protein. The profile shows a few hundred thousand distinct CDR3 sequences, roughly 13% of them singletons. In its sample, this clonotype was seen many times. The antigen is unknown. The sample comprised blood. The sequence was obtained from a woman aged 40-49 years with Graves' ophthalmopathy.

CDR3 nucleotide sequence: TGTGCCAGCAGCCGGGGACTGCTTTCTAACTATGGCTACACCTTC. It codes for CASSRGLLSNYGYTF. The V and J genes are TRBV11-2 and TRBJ1-2; D is possibly TRBD1 (5 bases). Germline CDR1 SGHAT, CDR2 FQNNGV. The CDR3 is 15 residues long. V was trimmed by 5 bases and J by 0 bases, leaving 13 bases between them.